A single sample gave rise to the 28 T cell receptor beta chains below, sequenced in a study of early T cells in non-severe SARS-CoV-2 infection. One entry per CDR3 protein, called by TCRdb with MiXCR from the 5' RACE reads. The top ten clones hold about 4.5% of a sample with about 76,000 distinct CDR3 sequences, over 9% of them seen once. Sequencing was done on a sample of whole blood. The receptors here all came from an adult who was a healthcare worker with PCR-confirmed SARS-CoV-2 infection or an uninfected control (not recorded which).

The chain links TRBV5-1 to TRBJ2-3, with D possibly TRBD1 on 5 matching bases. V was clipped by 6 bases and J by 4 bases, with 12 bases between them. The CDR3 is made up of 13 amino acids. Germline V gene lookup returns CDR1 SGHRS and CDR2 YFSETQ. The CDR3: CASKQALPDTQYF. The DNA of the CDR3 is TGCGCCAGCAAACAGGCCCTCCCAGATACGCAGTATTTT.

J is TRBJ2-2 and V is TRBV20-1; D is uncertain. Trimming pared 6 bases from V and 4 bases from J, leaving 9 bases between. The germline CDR1 and CDR2 sequences are DFQATT and SNEGSKA (reference sequence). This CDR3 is built from 12 residues. CDR3: CSAAPGTGELFF. The DNA for the CDR3 is TGCAGTGCCGCACCTGGCACCGGGGAGCTGTTTTTT.

This clonotype was detected ten times or more. CDR3 bases: TGTGCCAGCAGCTTGGACCCAGACACTAACTATGGCTACACCTTC. Its protein is CASSLDPDTNYGYTF. This sequence joins TRBV5-4 and TRBJ1-2; D is uncertain. The CDR3 is 15 amino acids. Germline lookup yields CDR1 SGHNT and CDR2 YYREEE (reference sequence). V lost 0 bases to trimming and J lost 0 bases, with 9 bases between them.

The chain links TRBV20-1 to TRBJ2-1; D is uncertain. The germline CDR1 and CDR2 sequences are DFQATT and SNEGSKA (reference sequence). V was shortened by 8 bases and J by 7 bases, with 15 bases between the two germline ends. This CDR3 comprises 12 residues. The CDR3 DNA follows: TGCAGTCAACCCGGCCGGAAAAATGAGCAGTTCTTC. Encoded protein: CSQPGRKNEQFF.

A few counts support this clonotype. The J gene is TRBJ1-1, the V gene TRBV18; D may be TRBD1 (6 bases). CDR3 length: 17 amino acids. In germline, CDR1 is KGHSH, CDR2 LQKENI. The V and J ends lost 0 bases and 3 bases respectively, with 17 bases between them. The CDR3 loop reads CASSPPYKGDWDTEAFF. In nucleotides, the CDR3 is TGTGCCAGCTCACCACCGTATAAGGGGGATTGGGACACTGAAGCTTTCTTT.

The CDR3 sequence: CASSPGQYNSPLHF. CDR3 sequence (DNA): TGTGCCAGCAGCCCGGGACAATATAATTCACCCCTCCACTTT. V is TRBV9 and J is TRBJ1-6, with D possibly matching TRBD1 (6 bases). V gave up 4 bases and J gave up 4 bases, with 9 bases separating them. The CDR3 spans 14 residues. Germline lookup yields CDR1 SGDLS and CDR2 YYNGEE.

The rearrangement joins TRBV6-5 to TRBJ2-7; either TRBD1 or TRBD2 may supply D (5 bases each). The CDR3 spans 14 residues. CDR1 MNHEY and CDR2 SVGAGI come from the germline V gene. Trimming shortened V by 4 bases and J by 2 bases, and 12 bases separated the two germline ends. The CDR3: CASSWGTGTYEQYF. The CDR3 DNA sequence: TGTGCCAGCAGTTGGGGGACGGGGACCTACGAGCAGTACTTC.

J is TRBJ1-5 and V is TRBV29-1; D is possibly TRBD1 (6 bases). V lost 5 bases and J 5 bases, leaving 13 bases between the germline ends. The CDR3 length is 13 residues. Germline values: CDR1 SQVTM, CDR2 ANQGSEA. The CDR3 DNA reads as TGCAGCGTTCAAGGGGACACTGATCAGCCCCAGCATTTT. It translates to CSVQGDTDQPQHF. The complete variable domain, with remaining parts taken from reference TRBV29-1 and TRBJ1-5, reads SAVISQKPSRDICQRGTSLTIQCQVDSQVTMMFWYRQQPGQSLTLIATANQGSEATYESGFVIDKFPISRPNLTFSTLTVSNMSPEDSSIYLCSVQGDTDQPQHFGDGTRLSIL.

The chain combines TRBV29-1 with TRBJ2-5; 8 bases match TRBD1. V lost 4 bases and J lost 2; bases outside the gene matches: 3. Germline-derived CDR1 and CDR2 are SQVTM and ANQGSEA. The CDR3 has 13 residues. CDR3 loop: CSVARGLQETQYF. CDR3 DNA: TGCAGCGTTGCCAGGGGGCTTCAAGAGACCCAGTACTTC.

This chain links TRBV6-5 with TRBJ1-1, with 7 bases lining up with TRBD1. CDR1 and CDR2 from the germline V gene are MNHEY and SVGAGI. Trimming removed 0 bases from V and 1 base from J; junction bases left unmatched: 5. The CDR3 spans 16 residues. The CDR3: CASSYSRAGGNTEAFF. CDR3 DNA: TGTGCCAGCAGTTACTCGAGGGCAGGGGGGAACACTGAAGCTTTCTTT.

This clonotype was seen a handful of times. This rearrangement joins TRBV7-8 to TRBJ1-2; perhaps TRBD1 as D (6 bases). V was shortened by 5 bases and J by 8 bases, with 9 bases between the two germline ends. Germline V gene data show CDR1 as SGHVS and CDR2 as FQNEAQ. The CDR3 totals 11 residues. The CDR3 coding sequence is TGTGCCAGCAGCGAAGGACAGGGCTACACCTTC. Amino acids: CASSEGQGYTF.

V and J are TRBV30 and TRBJ1-2; D gene uncertain. V lost 0 bases and J lost 8, with 13 bases in between. The CDR3 loop spans 13 amino acids. The V gene's germline CDR1 is GTSNPN and CDR2 SVGIG (reference sequence). The CDR3 protein is CAWSVYQSGGYTF. The CDR3 DNA sequence: TGTGCCTGGAGTGTATACCAGTCAGGCGGCTACACCTTC.

This chain uses TRBV4-2 with TRBJ1-1; D is undetermined. The CDR3 is 16 residues long. Germline V gives CDR1 LGHNA, CDR2 YNFKEQ. Trimming shortened V by 0 bases and J by 3 bases, and 14 bases separated the two germline ends. The CDR3 loop is CASSQEGLPQHTEAFF. The CDR3 DNA sequence: TGTGCCAGCAGCCAAGAAGGTCTTCCACAGCACACTGAAGCTTTCTTT.

CDR3 amino acids: CASQGQLYGYTF. The CDR3 nucleotides read TGTGCCAGCCAGGGACAGCTGTATGGCTACACCTTC. This chain links TRBV25-1 with TRBJ1-2, with 7 bases matching TRBD1. The CDR3 runs to 12 residues. Trimming removed 8 bases from V and 5 bases from J; junction bases left unmatched: 5. The germline CDR1 and CDR2 sequences are MGHDK and SYGVNS.

CDR3 in amino acids: CASSSGVPNQPQHF. DNA for the CDR3: TGTGCCAGCAGTTCAGGGGTACCCAATCAGCCCCAGCATTTT. V gene TRBV6-5 combines with J gene TRBJ1-5; weak D call: TRBD1 (6 bases). The germline V gene has CDR1 MNHEY and CDR2 SVGAGI. V gave up 4 bases and J gave up 3 bases, with 10 bases separating them. The CDR3 has 14 residues.

This clonotype was picked up many times. V gene TRBV6-6 combines with J gene TRBJ1-5; D is unclear. V shed 8 bases and J shed 1 base, with 18 bases lying between them. The CDR3 is 16 residues long. From germline, CDR1 is MNHNY and CDR2 SVGAGI (reference sequence). CDR3 amino acids: CASAQGRAGSNQPQHF. The CDR3 nucleotides are TGTGCCAGCGCACAAGGGAGGGCGGGAAGCAATCAGCCCCAGCATTTT.

This clonotype has at least ten counts. The chain uses TRBV19 and TRBJ2-7; 8 nucleotides align to TRBD1. V lost 5 bases and J lost 4; bases outside the gene matches: 16. The CDR3 spans 17 residues. CDR1 is LNHDA, CDR2 SQIVND, per germline (reference sequence). In DNA form, the CDR3 reads TGTGCCAGTAGTCTCCGGGACAGGTTTCAGCCTACGTACGAGCAGTACTTC. Translation: CASSLRDRFQPTYEQYF.

This clonotype is a singleton in its sample. A read error may produce the germline difference seen at one junction end. CDR3 coding DNA: TGTGCCAGCAGTTTATTCGGAAACACCATGTATTTT. It translates to CASSLFGNTMYF. V gene TRBV12-3 or TRBV12-4 combines with J gene TRBJ1-3; D is unresolved. The CDR3 contains 12 residues.

This clonotype was seen only a few times. The chain is built from TRBV5-5 and TRBJ1-2; D not certain. The CDR3 spans 18 residues. The germline V gene has CDR1 SGHKS and CDR2 YYEKEE (reference sequence). Between the trimmed V and J ends, which lost 4 bases and 4 bases, there was a span of 26 bases. CDR3 protein: CASSQPEILADEGYGYTF. CDR3 bases: TGTGCCAGCAGCCAACCCGAGATCCTTGCAGACGAGGGCTATGGCTACACCTTC. Supplemented by reference TRBV5-5 and TRBJ1-2, the full variable domain reads DAGVTQSPTHLIKTRGQQVTLRCSPISGHKSVSWYQQVLGQGPQFIFQYYEKEERGRGNFPDRFSARQFPNYSSELNVNALLLGDSALYLCASSQPEILADEGYGYTFGSGTRLTVV.

Only a few counts were recorded for this clonotype. The chain carries TRBV7-9 and TRBJ1-1; D not certain. CDR1 and CDR2 from the germline V gene are SEHNR and FQNEAQ (reference sequence). CDR3 length: 13 residues. Trimming stripped 5 bases from V and 4 bases from J, with 11 bases between. The chain's CDR3 is CASSAIRGTEAFF. CDR3 in DNA: TGTGCCAGCAGCGCTATAAGAGGCACTGAAGCTTTCTTT.

The chain links TRBV7-6 to TRBJ2-5, with 9 bases aligning to TRBD2. This CDR3 region has 16 residues. The V segment lost 1 base and the J segment 1 base; nucleotides outside the gene matches: 4. Germline V lookup: CDR1 SGHVS, CDR2 FNYEAQ. Here the CDR3 reads CASSLVAGVFQETQYF. The CDR3 DNA follows: TGTGCCAGCAGCTTAGTAGCGGGGGTATTCCAAGAGACCCAGTACTTC.

The sample holds a few counts of this clonotype. The V gene is TRBV6-2 or TRBV6-3, the J gene TRBJ2-7; TRBD2 aligns across 8 bases. The CDR3 runs to 17 residues. The germline V gene encodes CDR1 MNHEY and CDR2 SVGEGT. V trimming: 6 bases; J trimming: 5 bases; junction bases outside the gene matches: 18. The CDR3 DNA follows: TGTGCCAGCAGCAACAGAGACTTACAAGCGGGGGCCCACGAGCAGTACTTC. Its translation: CASSNRDLQAGAHEQYF.

This clonotype was counted a few times. The rearrangement joins TRBV3-1 to TRBJ1-2; a possible D gene is TRBD1 (5 bases). Germline V gene lookup returns CDR1 LGHDT and CDR2 YNNKEL (reference sequence). The V end lost 8 bases, the J end lost 7 bases, and 11 bases lay between the germline ends. The CDR3 runs 11 residues. The CDR3, as DNA: TGTGCCAGCGGTTCAGGGATTGGCTACACCTTC. Encoded protein: CASGSGIGYTF.

The V call is TRBV6-2 or TRBV6-3, the J call TRBJ2-6, with a tentative D call TRBD2 (6 bases). V lost 6 bases and J 4 bases, leaving 16 bases between the germline ends. This CDR3 has 16 amino acids. Germline values: CDR1 MNHEY, CDR2 SVGEGT. The CDR3 here is CASSPRGASGANVLTF. The CDR3 DNA follows: TGTGCCAGCAGCCCCCGCGGGGCGTCGGGGGCCAACGTCCTGACTTTC.

This clonotype was counted many times. This chain uses TRBV15 with TRBJ2-7; 7 positions agree with TRBD1. The CDR3 runs to 15 residues. The ends lost 1 base at V and 0 bases at J; junction bases unmatched: 3. CDR1 LNHNV and CDR2 YYDKDF come from the germline V gene (reference sequence). Here the CDR3 DNA reads TGTGCCACCAGCAGAGGACGGGACAGCTCCTACGAGCAGTACTTC. Its translation is CATSRGRDSSYEQYF.

This clonotype was counted a few times. This chain links TRBV7-2 with TRBJ2-1; a possible D gene is TRBD1 (6 bases). The germline V gene encodes CDR1 SGHTA and CDR2 FQGNSA. Trimming stripped 0 bases from V and 0 bases from J, with 12 bases between. CDR3 length: 17 amino acids. CDR3 bases: TGTGCCAGCAGCTTAGCGCAAGGCAGGGGCTCCTACAATGAGCAGTTCTTC. Its translation: CASSLAQGRGSYNEQFF.

V gene TRBV20-1 combines with J gene TRBJ2-3; tentatively, D is TRBD2 (5 bases). Germline V gene lookup returns CDR1 DFQATT and CDR2 SNEGSKA (reference sequence). This CDR3 has 11 residues. The CDR3 sequence is CSKRVGDTQYF. DNA for the CDR3: TGCAGCAAGAGGGTTGGAGATACGCAGTATTTT.

The chain links TRBV18 to TRBJ2-1; D possibly matches TRBD1 or TRBD2 (5 bases each). The CDR3 sequence is 14 residues long. Germline values: CDR1 KGHSH, CDR2 LQKENI. Trimming removed 6 bases from V and 8 bases from J, with 17 bases in between. The CDR3 loop reads CASSGARGADEQFF. The CDR3 DNA follows: TGTGCCAGCTCCGGCGCTAGAGGGGCCGATGAGCAGTTCTTC.